Listed here are 30 T cell receptor beta chains from one sample, sequenced in a study of cytomegalovirus exposure and HLA in healthy donors. The PCR had 60 Vbeta and 13 Jbeta primers. Some clones are missing from TCRdb's copy, which holds only in-frame ones; the method was immunoSEQ multiplex PCR. The data contain roughly 160,000 clones, around 77% of them seen just once; the ten biggest clones take up 1%. The sequencing sample was made of PBMCs. The receptors originated from a woman in her 50s in good health and CMV-seropositive.

The chain is built from TRBV9 and TRBJ1-4; D unresolved. The CDR3 has 15 residues. Germline assignment: CDR1 SGDLS and CDR2 YYNGEE. V gave up 3 bases and J gave up 3 bases, with 12 bases separating them. CDR3 in amino acids: CASSDPDLPNEKLFF. The CDR3 DNA reads as TGTGCCAGCAGCGACCCCGACTTACCTAATGAAAAACTGTTTTTT.

The CDR3 here is CASSSTSGYNNEQFF. The CDR3 DNA follows: TGTGCCAGCAGCTCGACTAGCGGCTACAACAATGAGCAGTTCTTC. The chain joins TRBV11-2 to TRBJ2-1; 9 nucleotides align to TRBD2. After removal of 4 bases from V and 5 bases from J, the junction contained 6 bases not matched to a gene. The CDR3 contains 15 residues. Germline V gives CDR1 SGHAT, CDR2 FQNNGV.

The DNA for the CDR3 is TGTGCCAGCAGTCGGGGGGGAGACAGCTCCTACGAGCAGTACTTC. Encoded protein: CASSRGGDSSYEQYF. The V gene is TRBV27, the J gene TRBJ2-7; 8 positions agree with TRBD2. The CDR3 extends over 15 amino acids. The germline V gene encodes CDR1 MNHEY and CDR2 SMNVEV (reference sequence). J gave up 0 bases and V 5 bases, and 6 bases lay outside the gene matches.

There are a few counts of this clone. This sequence joins TRBV5-1 and TRBJ1-1, with unresolved D. The V and J ends lost 0 bases and 0 bases respectively, with 6 bases between them. CDR1 is SGHRS, CDR2 YFSETQ, per germline. This CDR3 is 14 amino acids long. The CDR3 region is CASSLAVMNTEAFF. In DNA form, the CDR3 reads TGCGCCAGCAGCTTGGCAGTTATGAACACTGAAGCTTTCTTT.

The CDR3 DNA sequence: TGTGCCAGCAGCGCATCCGGGACAGGGGAAGCTTTCTTT. Amino acids: CASSASGTGEAFF. This chain links TRBV7-9 with TRBJ1-1; 9 bases match TRBD1. The CDR3 is made up of 13 amino acids. J was trimmed by 8 bases and V by 5 bases; bases with no gene match: 6. The germline gives CDR1 SEHNR, CDR2 FQNEAQ (reference sequence).

Concerning this clone itself: Germline and junction disagree at one end, which may indicate a read error. The chain employs TRBV27 and TRBJ1-4, with a weak D call TRBD1 (5 bases). This CDR3 has 15 residues. CDR1 is MNHEY and CDR2 is SMNVEV in the germline V gene (reference sequence). CDR3: CASSLSPGWGGRLLF. The CDR3 region has the DNA TGTGCCAGCAGTTTATCTCCAGGGTGGGGGGGAAGACTGCTTTTT. Based on the CDR3 plus reference TRBV27 and TRBJ1-4, the full variable domain is EAQVTQNPRYLITVTGKKLTVTCSQNMNHEYMSWYRQDPGLGLRQIYYSMNVEVTDKGDVPEGYKVSRKEKRNFPLILESPSPNQTSLYFCASSLSPGWGGRLLFGSGTQLSVL.

The chain combines TRBV28 with TRBJ2-3, with 10 positions matching TRBD2. The CDR3 totals 17 residues. Germline V gene lookup returns CDR1 MDHEN and CDR2 SYDVKM. J was trimmed by 3 bases and V by 4 bases; bases with no gene match: 10. For the CDR3, the DNA is TGTGCCAGCAGTTCCCCCCCGCTAGCGGGAGTGACAGATACGCAGTATTTT. Encoded protein: CASSSPPLAGVTDTQYF. The entire variable domain, with the rest obtained from reference TRBV28 and TRBJ2-3, is as follows: DVKVTQSSRYLVKRTGEKVFLECVQDMDHENMFWYRQDPGLGLRLIYFSYDVKMKEKGDIPEGYSVSREKKERFSLILESASTNQTSMYLCASSSPPLAGVTDTQYFGPGTRLTVL.

This clone was counted a single time. V usage is TRBV28 and J usage is TRBJ2-7, with D unresolved. This CDR3 contains 13 residues. The ends were cut back, 8 bases at V and 0 bases at J, with 11 bases in the middle. The germline gives CDR1 MDHEN, CDR2 SYDVKM. The CDR3 is CASLQVSSYEQYF. For the CDR3, the DNA is TGTGCCAGCCTTCAGGTGAGCTCCTACGAGCAGTACTTC.

This chain links TRBV19 with TRBJ1-2, with TRBD1 identical over 8 bases. Looked up from germline, CDR1 is LNHDA and CDR2 is SQIVND (reference sequence). The trim removed 4 bases at V and 8 bases at J, leaving 9 bases unmatched. The length of the CDR3 is 14 residues. The CDR3 loop is CASSTGQGVVGYTF. The CDR3 nucleotides are TGTGCCAGTAGTACCGGACAGGGTGTGGTGGGCTACACCTTC.

This clone was found once. The chain carries TRBV7-2 and TRBJ2-1; 11 positions agree with TRBD2. This CDR3 has 19 amino acids. With V trimmed by 5 bases and J by 6 bases, 18 bases remained unmatched. Germline CDR1 is SGHTA and CDR2 is FQGNSA. CDR3 protein: CASSQWAASGRPAGNEQFF. The CDR3 DNA reads TGTGCCAGCAGCCAGTGGGCCGCTAGCGGGAGGCCGGCGGGCAATGAGCAGTTCTTC. Full variable domain (missing parts from reference TRBV7-2 and TRBJ2-1): GAGVSQSPSNKVTEKGKDVELRCDPISGHTALYWYRQSLGQGLEFLIYFQGNSAPDKSGLPSDRFSAERTGGSVSTLTIQRTQQEDSAVYLCASSQWAASGRPAGNEQFFGPGTRLTVL.

The chain links TRBV5-4 to TRBJ1-6; 7 bases align to TRBD1. CDR1 SGHNT and CDR2 YYREEE come from the germline V gene (reference sequence). Germline trimming cut 5 bases from V and 9 bases from J; bases unmatched to any gene: 5. There are 13 residues in the CDR3. CDR3 DNA: TGTGCCAGCAGGACAGGGCCTAGTTCACCCCTCCACTTT. Encoded protein: CASRTGPSSPLHF.

This chain connects TRBV9 to TRBJ2-3, with D uncertain. The germline V gene encodes CDR1 SGDLS and CDR2 YYNGEE. V shed 3 bases and J shed 2 bases, with 16 bases lying between them. The CDR3 consists of 16 residues. The CDR3 nucleotides read TGTGCCAGCAGCGGCCAGGAATTCTACACCACAGATACGCAGTATTTT. It specifies CASSGQEFYTTDTQYF.

V gene TRBV6-1 combines with J gene TRBJ2-1; 8 bases are shared with TRBD1. The length of the CDR3 is 17 residues. Germline V gene lookup returns CDR1 MNHNS and CDR2 SASEGT. V trimming: 4 bases; J trimming: 0 bases; junction bases outside the gene matches: 8. The CDR3 loop is CASSAQPGTGSYNEQFF. For the CDR3, the DNA is TGTGCCAGCAGTGCCCAACCCGGGACAGGCTCCTACAATGAGCAGTTCTTC.

In its sample, this clone was seen a few times. The chain combines TRBV7-6 with TRBJ2-2; D gene uncertain. The CDR3 is 14 residues long. V lost 4 bases and J lost 0, with 6 bases in between. Germline lookup yields CDR1 SGHVS and CDR2 FNYEAQ. CDR3 protein: CASSSRANTGELFF. The CDR3 DNA reads TGTGCCAGCAGCTCTCGGGCGAACACCGGGGAGCTGTTTTTT.

The genes are TRBV5-1 and TRBJ2-6; 7 bases are shared with TRBD1. The CDR3 is 15 residues long. V lost 4 bases to trimming and J lost 0 bases; unmatched junction nucleotides: 1. CDR1 is SGHRS and CDR2 is YFSETQ in the germline V gene. This CDR3 is CASSRQGSGANVLTF. Here the CDR3 DNA reads TGCGCCAGCAGCCGACAGGGCTCTGGGGCCAACGTCCTGACTTTC.

The chain employs TRBV6-5 and TRBJ1-1; TRBD1 matches 8 bases. Germline lookup yields CDR1 MNHEY and CDR2 SVGAGI. The CDR3 is 15 amino acids. V gave up 2 bases and J gave up 2 bases; unmatched junction bases: 4. CDR3 nucleotides: TGTGCCAGCAGTTACGACGACAGGGGAAACACTGAAGCTTTCTTT. It encodes CASSYDDRGNTEAFF.

V and J are TRBV15 and TRBJ2-7; D possibly corresponds to TRBD1 (6 bases). Germline lookup yields CDR1 LNHNV and CDR2 YYDKDF (reference sequence). Trimming removed 4 bases at V and 0 bases at J, with 7 bases between. The CDR3 has 13 amino acids. CDR3 bases: TGTGCCACCAGCACGGACAGCTCCTACGAGCAGTACTTC. It encodes CATSTDSSYEQYF.

The CDR3, as DNA: TGTGCCAGCAGCGACTTGGGGGGGACTGAAGCTTTCTTT. Residues: CASSDLGGTEAFF. The V gene is TRBV6-5, the J gene TRBJ1-1; D perhaps matches TRBD1 (5 bases). V dropped 6 bases and J dropped 5 bases, with 13 bases sitting between them. Germline values: CDR1 MNHEY, CDR2 SVGAGI. This CDR3 contains 13 residues.

This chain connects TRBV5-1 to TRBJ2-3; possibly TRBD2 for D (5 bases). The germline V gene has CDR1 SGHRS and CDR2 YFSETQ. The CDR3 spans 13 residues. V gave up 4 bases and J gave up 6 bases, with 12 bases separating them. Written as DNA, the CDR3 is TGCGCCAGCAGCCTTGTCCCGGGGGATACGCAGTATTTT. It specifies CASSLVPGDTQYF.

CDR3 DNA sequence: TGTGCTAGTGGTTTAGACAGGGTGTTTGGGAATGAGCAGTTCTTC. It yields the protein CASGLDRVFGNEQFF. V gene TRBV12-5 combines with J gene TRBJ2-1, with 7 bases matching TRBD1. Trimming cost V 3 bases and J 7 bases; bases outside gene matches: 9. This CDR3 has 15 amino acids. CDR1 is LGHNT, CDR2 FRNRAP, per germline.

This clone was counted a few times. The chain employs TRBV5-1 and TRBJ1-1; weak D call: TRBD1 (5 bases). Germline V CDR1 and CDR2: SGHRS, YFSETQ. The germline V and J ends were trimmed by 3 bases and 4 bases, with 16 bases remaining between them. The CDR3 is 15 amino acids. The CDR3 here is CASSSPGLGGTEAFF. In DNA form, the CDR3 reads TGCGCCAGCAGCTCGCCGGGCCTCGGGGGCACTGAAGCTTTCTTT.

The chain is built from TRBV7-9 and TRBJ2-7; tentatively, D is TRBD2 (5 bases). Per the germline V gene, CDR1 is SEHNR and CDR2 is FQNEAQ (reference sequence). Trimming pared 5 bases from V and 0 bases from J, leaving 8 bases between. The CDR3 runs to 13 residues. For the CDR3, the DNA is TGTGCCAGCAGCCGGGGTTCCTCCTACGAGCAGTACTTC. Amino acids: CASSRGSSYEQYF.

The chain uses TRBV10-3 and TRBJ2-1; D might be TRBD2 (5 bases). The CDR3 has 14 amino acids. V was trimmed by 6 bases and J by 2 bases, leaving 11 bases between them. CDR1 and CDR2 (germline): ENHRY, SYGVKD. CDR3 nucleotide sequence: TGTGCCATCAGACGGGAAATTACCTACAATGAGCAGTTCTTC. This translates into CAIRREITYNEQFF.

The rearrangement joins TRBV10-3 to TRBJ1-5; 7 bases fit TRBD1. V trimming: 6 bases; J trimming: 5 bases; junction bases outside the gene matches: 7. From germline, CDR1 is ENHRY and CDR2 SYGVKD. The CDR3 is 14 amino acids. The CDR3 is CAISPTGFDQPQHF. CDR3 nucleotides: TGTGCCATCAGCCCGACAGGGTTCGATCAGCCCCAGCATTTT.

J is TRBJ1-2 and V is TRBV9; D not certain. CDR3 size: 16 residues. Trimming stripped 3 bases from V and 0 bases from J, with 15 bases between. Germline V gives CDR1 SGDLS, CDR2 YYNGEE. In DNA, the CDR3 is TGTGCCAGCAGCGCGCAAAGCGCCCTAACTAACTATGGCTACACCTTC. Its translation: CASSAQSALTNYGYTF. Supplemented by reference TRBV9 and TRBJ1-2, the full variable domain reads DSGVTQTPKHLITATGQRVTLRCSPRSGDLSVYWYQQSLDQGLQFLIQYYNGEERAKGNILERFSAQQFPDLHSELNLSSLELGDSALYFCASSAQSALTNYGYTFGSGTRLTVV.

The chain couples TRBV6-5 to TRBJ2-7, with a possible D match to TRBD2 (5 bases). Per germline, CDR1 MNHEY and CDR2 SVGAGI. This CDR3 has 12 residues. The V gene lost 4 bases and the J gene lost 2 bases, with 6 bases spanning the gap. The DNA of the CDR3 is TGTGCCAGCAGTTCGGGGACCTACGAGCAGTACTTC. It translates to CASSSGTYEQYF.

This clone was seen only a few times. V is TRBV7-2 and J is TRBJ2-1, with D uncertain. CDR3 size: 14 residues. The V end lost 1 base, the J end lost 2 bases, and 6 bases lay between the germline ends. CDR1 is SGHTA, CDR2 FQGNSA, per germline. CDR3 sequence (DNA): TGTGCCAGCAGCTTAGGCGGTCCCTACAATGAGCAGTTCTTC. Translated, it gives CASSLGGPYNEQFF.

The chain is built from TRBV28 and TRBJ1-5; no reliable D call. Per germline, CDR1 MDHEN and CDR2 SYDVKM. The V end lost 5 bases, the J end lost 4 bases, and 9 bases lay between the germline ends. CDR3 length: 13 residues. CDR3 amino acids: CASSVTRNQPQHF. Written as DNA, the CDR3 is TGTGCCAGCAGTGTGACTCGTAATCAGCCCCAGCATTTT.

The chain recombines TRBV27 with TRBJ2-3; D not certain. Trimming removed 6 bases from V and 0 bases from J, with 10 bases in between. Germline CDR1 is MNHEY and CDR2 is SMNVEV (reference sequence). CDR3 length equals 14 residues. For the CDR3, the DNA is TGTGCCAGCAGAAACAGTGGGAGCACAGATACGCAGTATTTT. Protein sequence: CASRNSGSTDTQYF.

This clone was detected once. The J gene is TRBJ2-7, the V gene TRBV5-4, with D possibly being TRBD2 (5 bases). The CDR3 totals 18 residues. The ends were cut back, 6 bases at V and 2 bases at J, with 27 bases in the middle. Per germline, CDR1 SGHNT and CDR2 YYREEE (reference sequence). Here the CDR3 DNA reads TGTGCCAGCACCCTCCCCCCTGGTACGGGGTTGAAGGCCTACGAGCAGTACTTC. Translating gives CASTLPPGTGLKAYEQYF.